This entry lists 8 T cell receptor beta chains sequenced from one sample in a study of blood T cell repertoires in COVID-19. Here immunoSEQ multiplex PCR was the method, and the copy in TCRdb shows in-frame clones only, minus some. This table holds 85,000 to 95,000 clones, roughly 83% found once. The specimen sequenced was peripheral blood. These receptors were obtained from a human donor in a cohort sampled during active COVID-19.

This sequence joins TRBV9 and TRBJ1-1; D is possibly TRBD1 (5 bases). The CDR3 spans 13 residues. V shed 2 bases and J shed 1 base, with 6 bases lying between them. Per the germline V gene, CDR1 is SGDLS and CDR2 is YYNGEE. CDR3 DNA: TGTGCCAGCAGCGTCGACAGGAACACTGAAGCTTTCTTT. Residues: CASSVDRNTEAFF.

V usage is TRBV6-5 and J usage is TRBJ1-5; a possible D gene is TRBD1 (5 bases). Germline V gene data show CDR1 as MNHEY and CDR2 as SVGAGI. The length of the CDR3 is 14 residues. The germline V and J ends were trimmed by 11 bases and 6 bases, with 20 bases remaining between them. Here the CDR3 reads CARIYQGIFQPQHF. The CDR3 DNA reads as TGTGCCCGCATTTATCAGGGAATCTTTCAGCCCCAGCATTTT.

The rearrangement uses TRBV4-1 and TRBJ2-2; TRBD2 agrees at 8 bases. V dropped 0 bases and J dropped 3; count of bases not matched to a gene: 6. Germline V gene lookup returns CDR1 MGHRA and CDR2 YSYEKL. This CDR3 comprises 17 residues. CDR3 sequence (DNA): TGCGCCAGCAGCCAAGAGGGCAGCGGGGGATACACCGGGGAGCTGTTTTTT. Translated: CASSQEGSGGYTGELFF.

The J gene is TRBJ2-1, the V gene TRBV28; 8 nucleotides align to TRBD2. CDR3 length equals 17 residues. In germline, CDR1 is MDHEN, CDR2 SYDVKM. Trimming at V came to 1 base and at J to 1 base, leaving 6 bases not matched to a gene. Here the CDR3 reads CASSLFGSGTSYNEQFF. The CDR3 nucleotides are TGTGCCAGCAGTTTATTCGGTAGCGGGACATCCTACAATGAGCAGTTCTTC.

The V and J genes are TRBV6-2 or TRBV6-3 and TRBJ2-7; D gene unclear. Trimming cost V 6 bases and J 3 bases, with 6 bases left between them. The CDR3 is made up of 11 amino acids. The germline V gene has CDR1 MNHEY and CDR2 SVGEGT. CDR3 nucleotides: TGTGCCAGCAGCCATAGCTACGAGCAGTACTTC. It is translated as CASSHSYEQYF.

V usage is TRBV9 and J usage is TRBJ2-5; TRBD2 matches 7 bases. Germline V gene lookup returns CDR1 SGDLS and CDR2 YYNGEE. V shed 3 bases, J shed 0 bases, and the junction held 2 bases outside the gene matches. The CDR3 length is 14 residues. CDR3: CASSAGTNQETQYF. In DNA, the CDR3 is TGTGCCAGCAGCGCCGGGACTAACCAAGAGACCCAGTACTTC. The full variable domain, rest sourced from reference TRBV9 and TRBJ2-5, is DSGVTQTPKHLITATGQRVTLRCSPRSGDLSVYWYQQSLDQGLQFLIQYYNGEERAKGNILERFSAQQFPDLHSELNLSSLELGDSALYFCASSAGTNQETQYFGPGTRLLVL.

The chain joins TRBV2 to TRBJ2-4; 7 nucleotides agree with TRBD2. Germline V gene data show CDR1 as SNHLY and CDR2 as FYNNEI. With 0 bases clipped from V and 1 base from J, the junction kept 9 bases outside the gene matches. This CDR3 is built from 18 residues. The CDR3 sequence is CASSEALLGLPAKNIQYF. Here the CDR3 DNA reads TGTGCCAGCAGTGAAGCCCTCCTGGGACTACCCGCCAAAAACATTCAGTACTTC.

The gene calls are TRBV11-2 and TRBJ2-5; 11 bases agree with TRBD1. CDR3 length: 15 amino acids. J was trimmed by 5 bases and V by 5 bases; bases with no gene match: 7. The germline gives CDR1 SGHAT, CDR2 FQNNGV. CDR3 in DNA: TGTGCCAGCAGCCCTTACCGGGACAGGGGGGAGACCCAGTACTTC. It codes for CASSPYRDRGETQYF.